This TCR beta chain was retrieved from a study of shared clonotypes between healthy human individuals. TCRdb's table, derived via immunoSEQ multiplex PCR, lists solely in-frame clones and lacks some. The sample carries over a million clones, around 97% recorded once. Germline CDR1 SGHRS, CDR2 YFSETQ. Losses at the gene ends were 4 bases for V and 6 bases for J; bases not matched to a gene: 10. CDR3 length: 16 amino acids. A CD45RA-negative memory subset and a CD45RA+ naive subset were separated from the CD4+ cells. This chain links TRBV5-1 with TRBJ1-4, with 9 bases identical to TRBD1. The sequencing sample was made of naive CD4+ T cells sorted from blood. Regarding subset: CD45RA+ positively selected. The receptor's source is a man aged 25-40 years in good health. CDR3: CASSLGQGNIYEKLFF. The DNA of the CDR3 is TGCGCCAGCAGCCTGGGACAGGGAAACATTTATGAAAAACTGTTTTTT.